These 27 T cell receptor beta chains were sequenced from one sample in a study of Graves' ophthalmopathy and Graves' hyperthyroidism. Transcripts of RNA were the source for amplifying TCR beta CDR3 regions. The workflow started with a first-round RT-PCR run with HTBI primers and then moved on to a second-round multiplex PCR. TCRdb redid the calling of the multiplex PCR reads with MiXCR, one entry per CDR3 protein. The repertoire consists of just over 600,000 distinct CDR3 sequences, with about 20% occurring once and the leading ten covering around 7%. Source material: peripheral blood. The source is a woman aged 18-29 years with stable Graves' hyperthyroidism. Some clones in this sample may be carry-over from other donors' samples.

This clonotype has a count of ten or more. The CDR3 sequence is CASSLYRSTTEAFF. CDR3 sequence (DNA): TGTGCCAGCAGTTTATACAGGTCGACCACTGAAGCTTTCTTT. V gene TRBV12-3 or TRBV12-4 combines with J gene TRBJ1-1; D may be TRBD1 (5 bases). CDR3 length equals 14 residues. Trimming took off 2 bases at V and 4 bases at J, with 11 bases between the two ends.

The table lists this clonotype with a few counts. The chain combines TRBV20-1 with TRBJ2-4; D uncertain. The germline CDR1 and CDR2 sequences are DFQATT and SNEGSKA (reference sequence). This CDR3 has 13 residues. V was trimmed by 0 bases and J by 6 bases, leaving 9 bases between them. Here the CDR3 reads CSAREKAPNIQYF. The CDR3 nucleotides read TGCAGTGCTAGAGAGAAGGCTCCAAACATTCAGTACTTC.

Ten or more counts support this clonotype. The rearrangement links TRBV27 to TRBJ2-7; D is uncertain. Germline CDR1 reads MNHEY; CDR2 reads SMNVEV (reference sequence). This CDR3 comprises 14 residues. V was clipped by 6 bases and J by 7 bases, with 19 bases between them. The CDR3 DNA reads as TGTGCCAGCAGCTCCCCGGGCCCCGAAGGGGAGCAGTACTTC. Translating gives CASSSPGPEGEQYF.

This clonotype occurred a few times. Being one base from a much bigger clone, this may be a read error. This chain joins TRBV24-1 and TRBJ2-4; 7 bases line up with TRBD1. Germline CDR1 KGHDR, CDR2 SFDVKD. The CDR3 consists of 20 residues. CDR3 loop: CATSDLPHLTDRVLENIKYF. The CDR3 DNA reads TGTGCCACCAGTGATTTGCCCCACCTAACAGACAGGGTCCTAGAAAACATTAAGTACTTC.

The chain links TRBV27 to TRBJ2-7, with TRBD1 matching 9 bases. The trim removed 3 bases at V and 8 bases at J, leaving 8 bases unmatched. The germline V gene encodes CDR1 MNHEY and CDR2 SMNVEV (reference sequence). CDR3 length equals 14 residues. CDR3 DNA: TGTGCCAGCAGTTTGACCGGGACAGGGATAAAGCAGTACTTC. Translation gives CASSLTGTGIKQYF.

V usage is TRBV6-2 or TRBV6-3 and J usage is TRBJ2-7; D possibly corresponds to TRBD2 (5 bases). The V end was cut by 0 bases, the J end by 0 bases, with 12 bases between. Germline V gives CDR1 MNHEY, CDR2 SVGEGT. The CDR3 spans 16 residues. CDR3 DNA sequence: TGTGCCAGCAGTTACTCCGGGGTTCAGAGCTCCTACGAGCAGTACTTC. Translating gives CASSYSGVQSSYEQYF.

This clonotype was recorded at least ten times. V and J are TRBV20-1 and TRBJ1-1; D is unclear. This CDR3 spans 11 amino acids. Germline-derived CDR1 and CDR2 are DFQATT and SNEGSKA (reference sequence). DNA of the CDR3: TGCGGAACATCGGCGCTGGGTGAAGCTTTCTTT. Translating gives CGTSALGEAFF.

In this sample, this clonotype turned up many times. The chain combines TRBV28 with TRBJ1-3, with D possibly TRBD1 on 6 matching bases. Between the trimmed V and J ends, which lost 2 bases and 7 bases, there was a span of 12 bases. The germline V gene encodes CDR1 MDHEN and CDR2 SYDVKM. The CDR3 length is 14 residues. CDR3 residues: CASSLIGGTNTIYF. CDR3 in DNA: TGTGCCAGCAGTTTAATAGGGGGTACTAACACCATATATTTT.

This clonotype showed up many times. This chain uses TRBV6-1 with TRBJ1-1, with TRBD1 identical over 9 bases. Per the germline V gene, CDR1 is MNHNS and CDR2 is SASEGT. This CDR3 region has 13 residues. After removal of 4 bases from V and 6 bases from J, the junction contained 3 bases not matched to a gene. CDR3 sequence (DNA): TGTGCCAGCAGTGCTACAGGGGGCCCTGAAGCTTTCTTT. It yields the protein CASSATGGPEAFF.

In its sample, this clonotype was seen many times. The chain recombines TRBV5-1 with TRBJ1-2; the D is unclear. Deletions cut 0 bases from V and 2 bases from J, with 14 bases between. In germline, CDR1 is SGHRS, CDR2 YFSETQ. The CDR3 spans 16 residues. CDR3 DNA sequence: TGCGCCAGCAGCTTGGAGTTTGGCGGCATAAACTATGGCTACACCTTC. It is translated as CASSLEFGGINYGYTF.

The chain employs TRBV28 and TRBJ2-2; D unresolved. The CDR3 loop spans 12 amino acids. Germline V gene sequence: CDR1 MDHEN, CDR2 SYDVKM. V gave up 6 bases and J gave up 6 bases, with 8 bases separating them. The CDR3 sequence is CASSYLPGELFF. The CDR3 DNA reads TGTGCCAGCAGCTACCTCCCCGGGGAGCTGTTTTTT.

This clonotype showed up many times. The chain has TRBV28 and TRBJ2-7, with D possibly being TRBD1 (5 bases). The CDR3 contains 14 residues. The germline V gene has CDR1 MDHEN and CDR2 SYDVKM. V lost 5 bases and J 4 bases, leaving 15 bases between the germline ends. CDR3 in DNA: TGTGCCAGCAGTGGACATAAAACCCGGTACGAGCAGTACTTC. Protein sequence: CASSGHKTRYEQYF.

This clonotype was recorded a few times. V and J are TRBV19 and TRBJ1-5, with a tentative D call TRBD1 (6 bases). CDR1 and CDR2 from the germline V gene are LNHDA and SQIVND (reference sequence). This CDR3 is 16 amino acids long. V lost 7 bases and J lost 1, with 17 bases in between. In DNA, the CDR3 is TGTGCCAGTAACGTCAGGGGAGGGGTAAGCAATCAGCCCCAGCATTTT. Protein: CASNVRGGVSNQPQHF. Using reference TRBV19 and TRBJ1-5 for the parts outside the CDR3, the full variable domain is DGGITQSPKYLFRKEGQNVTLSCEQNLNHDAMYWYRQDPGQGLRLIYYSQIVNDFQKGDIAEGYSVSREKKESFPLTVTSAQKNPTAFYLCASNVRGGVSNQPQHFGDGTRLSIL.

This clonotype was recorded many times. This rearrangement joins TRBV6-1 to TRBJ1-2; TRBD1 matches 8 bases. The V and J ends lost 2 bases and 4 bases, in that order; junction bases with no gene match: 9. Germline CDR1 MNHNS, CDR2 SASEGT. There are 16 residues in the CDR3. CDR3 nucleotide sequence: TGTGCCAGCAGTGAAAACCCCAGGGGGCGCGTCTATGGCTACACCTTC. This encodes CASSENPRGRVYGYTF.

The sample holds a few counts of this clonotype. J is TRBJ2-7 and V is TRBV3-1; 8 bases agree with TRBD2. J gave up 5 bases and V 1 base, and 4 bases lay outside the gene matches. This CDR3 is 14 amino acids long. Germline values: CDR1 LGHDT, CDR2 YNNKEL (reference sequence). This CDR3 is CASSQGGSGDEQYF. The CDR3 bases are TGTGCCAGCAGCCAAGGGGGTAGCGGGGACGAGCAGTACTTC.

This clonotype showed up many times. The rearrangement joins TRBV5-1 to TRBJ2-5; 9 nucleotides match TRBD2. CDR3 size: 17 residues. Germline CDR1 and CDR2: SGHRS and YFSETQ. Trimming cost V 5 bases and J 5 bases; bases outside gene matches: 16. The CDR3, as DNA: TGCGCCAGCAGTACGAATGCGGGACTAGCCCTTTTGGAGACCCAGTACTTC. This codes for CASSTNAGLALLETQYF.

This clonotype was seen ten or more times. V gene TRBV30 combines with J gene TRBJ2-7; 12 nucleotides line up with TRBD1. Germline-derived CDR1 and CDR2 are GTSNPN and SVGIG (reference sequence). CDR3 length: 15 amino acids. Trimming cost V 0 bases and J 5 bases; bases outside gene matches: 5. CDR3 in DNA: TGTGCCTGGAGTGTTCCGGGACAGGGGGCCCACGAGCAGTACTTC. It yields the protein CAWSVPGQGAHEQYF.

This clonotype was seen ten or more times. This chain connects TRBV25-1 to TRBJ1-6; unclear D gene. The CDR3 totals 13 residues. Germline CDR1 and CDR2: MGHDK and SYGVNS. V was pared by 7 bases and J by 6 bases, with 10 bases between. The chain's CDR3 is CASKTEFNSPLHF. The CDR3 region has the DNA TGTGCCAGCAAAACCGAGTTTAATTCACCCCTCCACTTT.

This clonotype has ten or more counts. The V gene is TRBV12-3 or TRBV12-4, the J gene TRBJ2-7; D might be TRBD1 (5 bases). The CDR3 loop spans 14 amino acids. Between the trimmed V and J ends, which lost 7 bases and 3 bases, there was a span of 16 bases. The CDR3 loop is CASTLGQSLYEQYF. The CDR3 DNA reads TGTGCCAGCACCTTGGGGCAGTCGCTCTACGAGCAGTACTTC.

This clonotype has ten or more counts. V and J are TRBV11-3 and TRBJ1-1, with D perhaps matching TRBD1 (5 bases). In germline, CDR1 is SGHNT, CDR2 YENEEA. The V and J ends lost 1 base and 3 bases respectively, with 27 bases between them. The length of the CDR3 is 20 residues. The CDR3: CASSLVYIQVQVALDTEAFF. CDR3 bases: TGTGCCAGCAGCTTAGTTTACATACAGGTCCAGGTAGCATTGGACACTGAAGCTTTCTTT.

This sequence joins TRBV20-1 and TRBJ2-7; unclear D gene. Germline V gene lookup returns CDR1 DFQATT and CDR2 SNEGSKA (reference sequence). This CDR3 contains 13 residues. Trimming left V 5 bases short and J 3 bases short, with 14 bases between. CDR3 residues: CSARTARDYEQYF. CDR3 DNA: TGCAGTGCTCGAACAGCGAGAGACTACGAGCAGTACTTC.

The genes are TRBV2 and TRBJ2-2; 9 bases align to TRBD1. CDR1 is SNHLY and CDR2 is FYNNEI in the germline V gene. V shed 2 bases and J 2 bases; nucleotides not matched to a gene: 6. The CDR3 covers 17 residues. Here the CDR3 reads CASSERGQGSNTGELFF. The CDR3 nucleotides read TGTGCCAGCAGTGAACGTGGACAGGGGTCTAACACCGGGGAGCTGTTTTTT.

The chain links TRBV4-2 to TRBJ1-1, with 11 bases aligning to TRBD1. The length of the CDR3 is 14 residues. V lost 0 bases to trimming and J lost 10 bases; unmatched junction nucleotides: 4. Germline lookup yields CDR1 LGHNA and CDR2 YNFKEQ. CDR3 loop: CASSQDRTGGVAFF. DNA of the CDR3: TGTGCCAGCAGCCAAGATCGGACAGGGGGCGTAGCTTTCTTT.

The chain has TRBV6-1 and TRBJ2-7; the match to TRBD2 covers 9 bases. Germline CDR1 reads MNHNS; CDR2 reads SASEGT. V lost 6 bases to trimming and J lost 4 bases; unmatched junction nucleotides: 10. The CDR3 sequence is 15 residues long. CDR3 protein: CASSGDSGLAYEQYF. The CDR3 DNA reads as TGTGCCAGCAGCGGGGATTCGGGACTAGCATACGAGCAGTACTTC.

The genes are TRBV28 and TRBJ1-1, with 9 positions matching TRBD1. V lost 5 bases to trimming and J lost 11 bases; unmatched junction nucleotides: 12. CDR1 and CDR2 (germline): MDHEN, SYDVKM. The CDR3 length is 14 residues. The CDR3: CASSLTGGAMGAFF. For the CDR3, the DNA is TGTGCCAGCAGTCTCACAGGGGGCGCGATGGGCGCTTTCTTT.

The chain recombines TRBV9 with TRBJ1-1; TRBD1 matches 10 bases. Germline V lookup: CDR1 SGDLS, CDR2 YYNGEE. The CDR3 runs 15 residues. Germline trimming cut 0 bases from V and 7 bases from J; bases unmatched to any gene: 6. The CDR3 loop reads CASSVEDRGRGEAFF. In DNA, the CDR3 is TGTGCCAGCAGCGTAGAAGACAGGGGGCGCGGTGAAGCTTTCTTT.

This clonotype was picked up many times. This chain uses TRBV28 with TRBJ1-2; D unresolved. CDR3 length: 17 amino acids. Germline-derived CDR1 and CDR2 are MDHEN and SYDVKM. V dropped 6 bases and J dropped 4 bases, with 24 bases sitting between them. The CDR3 is CASRSPPRTRRGYGYTF. The CDR3 DNA sequence: TGTGCCAGCAGGTCCCCCCCAAGAACGCGGCGTGGCTATGGCTACACCTTC.